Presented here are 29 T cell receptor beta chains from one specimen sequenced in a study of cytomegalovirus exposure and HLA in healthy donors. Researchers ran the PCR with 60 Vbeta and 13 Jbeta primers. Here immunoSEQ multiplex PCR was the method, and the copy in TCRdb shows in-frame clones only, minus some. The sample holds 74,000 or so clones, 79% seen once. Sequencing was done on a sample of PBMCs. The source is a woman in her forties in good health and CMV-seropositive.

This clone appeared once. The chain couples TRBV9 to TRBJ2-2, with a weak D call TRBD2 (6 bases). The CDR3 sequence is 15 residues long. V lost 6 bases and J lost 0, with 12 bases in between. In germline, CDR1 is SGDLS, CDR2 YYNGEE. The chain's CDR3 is CASTAGPTNTGELFF. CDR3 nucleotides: TGTGCCAGCACCGCGGGACCGACGAACACCGGGGAGCTGTTTTTT.

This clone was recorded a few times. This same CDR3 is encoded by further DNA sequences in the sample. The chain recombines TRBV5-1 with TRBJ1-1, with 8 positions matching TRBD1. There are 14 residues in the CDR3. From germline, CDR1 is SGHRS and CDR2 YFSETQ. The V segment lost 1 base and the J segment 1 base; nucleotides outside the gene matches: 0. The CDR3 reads CASSLTGGNTEAFF. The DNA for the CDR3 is TGCGCCAGCAGCTTGACAGGGGGGAACACTGAAGCTTTCTTT.

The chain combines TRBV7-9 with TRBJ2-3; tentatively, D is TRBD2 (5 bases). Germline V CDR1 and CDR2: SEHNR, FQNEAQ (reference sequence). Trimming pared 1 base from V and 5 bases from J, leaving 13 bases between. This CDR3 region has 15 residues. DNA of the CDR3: TGTGCCAGCAGCTTAGTAGCTAGCTATGGAGATACGCAGTATTTT. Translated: CASSLVASYGDTQYF.

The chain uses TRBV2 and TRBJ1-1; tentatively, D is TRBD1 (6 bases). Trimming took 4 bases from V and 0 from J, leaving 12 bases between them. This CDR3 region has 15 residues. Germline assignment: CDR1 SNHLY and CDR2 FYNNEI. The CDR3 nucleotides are TGTGCCAGCAGTGGTCGGACAGAGATGAACACTGAAGCTTTCTTT. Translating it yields CASSGRTEMNTEAFF.

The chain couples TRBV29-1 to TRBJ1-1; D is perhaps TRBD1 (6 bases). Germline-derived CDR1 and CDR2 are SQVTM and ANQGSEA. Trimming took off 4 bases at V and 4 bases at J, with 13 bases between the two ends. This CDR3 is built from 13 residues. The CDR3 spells CSVGRGGSTEAFF. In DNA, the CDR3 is TGCAGCGTTGGCAGGGGTGGGAGCACTGAAGCTTTCTTT. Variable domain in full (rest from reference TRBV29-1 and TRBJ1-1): SAVISQKPSRDICQRGTSLTIQCQVDSQVTMMFWYRQQPGQSLTLIATANQGSEATYESGFVIDKFPISRPNLTFSTLTVSNMSPEDSSIYLCSVGRGGSTEAFFGQGTRLTVV.

CDR3 DNA sequence: TGTGCCAGCCAAATTAGGGGAACAGATACGCAGTATTTT. Translating gives CASQIRGTDTQYF. The chain couples TRBV2 to TRBJ2-3; a weak D match, TRBD1 (5 bases). The V gene lost 8 bases and the J gene lost 3 bases, with 12 bases spanning the gap. The CDR3 sequence is 13 residues long. Germline V gives CDR1 SNHLY, CDR2 FYNNEI. Full variable domain (rest looked up from reference TRBV2 and TRBJ2-3): EPEVTQTPSHQVTQMGQEVILRCVPISNHLYFYWYRQILGQKVEFLVSFYNNEISEKSEIFDDQFSVERPDGSNFTLKIRSTKLEDSAMYFCASQIRGTDTQYFGPGTRLTVL.

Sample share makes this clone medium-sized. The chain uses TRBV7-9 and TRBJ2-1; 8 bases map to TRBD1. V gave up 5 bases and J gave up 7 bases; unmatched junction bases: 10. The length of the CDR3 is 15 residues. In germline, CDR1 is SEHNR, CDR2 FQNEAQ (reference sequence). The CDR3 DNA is TGTGCCAGCAGCCCCGGACAGGGAGGCGTAAATGAGCAGTTCTTC. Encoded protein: CASSPGQGGVNEQFF.

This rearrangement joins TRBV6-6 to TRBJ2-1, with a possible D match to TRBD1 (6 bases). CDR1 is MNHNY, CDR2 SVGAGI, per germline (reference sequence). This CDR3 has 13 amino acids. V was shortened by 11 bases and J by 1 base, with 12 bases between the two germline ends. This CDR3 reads CAATGKSYNEQFF. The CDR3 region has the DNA TGTGCCGCTACAGGGAAATCCTACAATGAGCAGTTCTTC.

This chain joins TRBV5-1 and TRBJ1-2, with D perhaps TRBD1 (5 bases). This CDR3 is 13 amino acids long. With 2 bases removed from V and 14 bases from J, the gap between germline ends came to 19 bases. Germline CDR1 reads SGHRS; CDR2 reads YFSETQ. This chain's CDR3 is CASSFGQGGPKTF. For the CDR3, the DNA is TGCGCCAGCAGCTTCGGGCAGGGTGGCCCTAAGACCTTC.

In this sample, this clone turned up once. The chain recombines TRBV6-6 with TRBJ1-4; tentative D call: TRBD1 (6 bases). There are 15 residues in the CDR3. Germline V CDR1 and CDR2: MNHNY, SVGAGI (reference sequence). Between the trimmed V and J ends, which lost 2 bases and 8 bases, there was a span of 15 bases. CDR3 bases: TGTGCCAGCAGTTACAGGACAGATCGGTCGGAAAAACTGTTTTTT. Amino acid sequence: CASSYRTDRSEKLFF.

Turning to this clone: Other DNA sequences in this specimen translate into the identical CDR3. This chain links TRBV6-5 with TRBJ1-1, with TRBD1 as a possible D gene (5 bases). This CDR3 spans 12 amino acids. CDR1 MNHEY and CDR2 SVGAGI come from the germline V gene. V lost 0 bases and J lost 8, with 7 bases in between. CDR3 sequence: CASSYSGGEAFF. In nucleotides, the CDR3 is TGTGCCAGCAGTTACTCGGGGGGGGAAGCTTTCTTT.

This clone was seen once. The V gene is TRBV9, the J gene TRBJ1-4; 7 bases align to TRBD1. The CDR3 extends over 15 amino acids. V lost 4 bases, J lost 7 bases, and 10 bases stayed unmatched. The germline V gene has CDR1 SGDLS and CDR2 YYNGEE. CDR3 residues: CASSPVPGQPEKLFF. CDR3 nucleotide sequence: TGTGCCAGCAGCCCTGTCCCGGGACAGCCTGAAAAACTGTTTTTT.

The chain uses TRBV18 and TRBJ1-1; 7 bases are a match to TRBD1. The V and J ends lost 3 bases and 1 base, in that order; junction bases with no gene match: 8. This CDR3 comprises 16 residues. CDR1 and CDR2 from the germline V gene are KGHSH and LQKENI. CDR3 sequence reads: CASSPNTGQTNTEAFF. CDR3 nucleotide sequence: TGTGCCAGCTCACCTAATACGGGACAGACGAACACTGAAGCTTTCTTT.

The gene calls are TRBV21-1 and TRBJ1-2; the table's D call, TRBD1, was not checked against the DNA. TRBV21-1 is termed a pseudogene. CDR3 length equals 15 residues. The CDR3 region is CASSNGQGCNYGYTF. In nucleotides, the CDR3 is TGTGCCAGCAGCAATGGACAGGGGTGCAACTATGGCTACACCTTC.

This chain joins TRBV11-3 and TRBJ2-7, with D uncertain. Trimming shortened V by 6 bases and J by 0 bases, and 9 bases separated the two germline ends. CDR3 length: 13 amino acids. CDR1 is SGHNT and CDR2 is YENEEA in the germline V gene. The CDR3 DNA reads TGTGCCAGCAGTGACTCAAGCTCCTACGAGCAGTACTTC. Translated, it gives CASSDSSSYEQYF.

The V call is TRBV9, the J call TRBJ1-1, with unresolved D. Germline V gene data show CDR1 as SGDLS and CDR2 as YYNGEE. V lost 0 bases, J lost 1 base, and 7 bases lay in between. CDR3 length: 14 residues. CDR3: CASSVVAGNTEAFF. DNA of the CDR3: TGTGCCAGCAGCGTAGTGGCGGGGAACACTGAAGCTTTCTTT. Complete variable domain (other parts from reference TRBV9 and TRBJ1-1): DSGVTQTPKHLITATGQRVTLRCSPRSGDLSVYWYQQSLDQGLQFLIQYYNGEERAKGNILERFSAQQFPDLHSELNLSSLELGDSALYFCASSVVAGNTEAFFGQGTRLTVV.

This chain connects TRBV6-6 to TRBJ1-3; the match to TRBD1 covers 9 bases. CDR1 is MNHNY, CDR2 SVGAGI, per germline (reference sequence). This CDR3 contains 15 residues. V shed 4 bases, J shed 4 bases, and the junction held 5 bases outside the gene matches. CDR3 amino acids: CASSWTGDPGNTIYF. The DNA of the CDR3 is TGTGCCAGCAGTTGGACAGGGGATCCGGGAAACACCATATATTTT.

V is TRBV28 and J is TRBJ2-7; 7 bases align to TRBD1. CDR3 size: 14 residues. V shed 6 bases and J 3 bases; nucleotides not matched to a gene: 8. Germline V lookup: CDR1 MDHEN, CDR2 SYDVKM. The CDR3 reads CASSWGPGGYEQYF. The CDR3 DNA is TGTGCCAGCAGCTGGGGGCCAGGGGGCTACGAGCAGTACTTC.

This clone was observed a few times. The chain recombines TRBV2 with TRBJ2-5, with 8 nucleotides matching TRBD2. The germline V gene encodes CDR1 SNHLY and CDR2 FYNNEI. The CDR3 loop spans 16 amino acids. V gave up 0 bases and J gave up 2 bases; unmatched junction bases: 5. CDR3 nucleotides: TGTGCCAGCAGTGAAGCTTTGCGGGGGGCTCAAGAGACCCAGTACTTC. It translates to CASSEALRGAQETQYF. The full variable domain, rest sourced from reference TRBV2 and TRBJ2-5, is EPEVTQTPSHQVTQMGQEVILRCVPISNHLYFYWYRQILGQKVEFLVSFYNNEISEKSEIFDDQFSVERPDGSNFTLKIRSTKLEDSAMYFCASSEALRGAQETQYFGPGTRLLVL.

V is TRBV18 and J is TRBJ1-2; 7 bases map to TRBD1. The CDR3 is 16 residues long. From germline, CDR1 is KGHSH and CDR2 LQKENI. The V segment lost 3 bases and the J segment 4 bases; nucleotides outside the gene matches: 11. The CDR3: CASSPRTGEGAYGYTF. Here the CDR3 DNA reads TGTGCCAGCTCACCTCGAACAGGGGAAGGGGCCTATGGCTACACCTTC. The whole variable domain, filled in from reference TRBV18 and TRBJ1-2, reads NAGVMQNPRHLVRRRGQEARLRCSPMKGHSHVYWYRQLPEEGLKFMVYLQKENIIDESGMPKERFSAEFPKEGPSILRIQQVVRGDSAAYFCASSPRTGEGAYGYTFGSGTRLTVV.

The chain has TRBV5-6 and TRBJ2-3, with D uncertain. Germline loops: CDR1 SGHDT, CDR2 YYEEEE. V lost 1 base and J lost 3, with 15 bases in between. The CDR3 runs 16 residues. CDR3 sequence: CASSLSRSRGTDTQYF. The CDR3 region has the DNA TGTGCCAGCAGCTTGTCTAGGTCGAGAGGAACAGATACGCAGTATTTT.

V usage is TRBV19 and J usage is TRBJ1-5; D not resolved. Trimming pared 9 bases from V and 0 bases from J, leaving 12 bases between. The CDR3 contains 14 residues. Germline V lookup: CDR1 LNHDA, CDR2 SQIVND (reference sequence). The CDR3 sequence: CASRSDYSNQPQHF. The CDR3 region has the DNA TGTGCCAGCCGGTCCGACTATAGCAATCAGCCCCAGCATTTT.

The CDR3 DNA follows: TGTGCCTGGAGTGCTAGCGGGGCCCGAGATACGCAGTATTTT. Protein sequence: CAWSASGARDTQYF. The gene calls are TRBV30 and TRBJ2-3, with 9 positions matching TRBD2. CDR3 length equals 14 residues. With V trimmed by 1 base and J by 5 bases, 4 bases remained unmatched. Germline values: CDR1 GTSNPN, CDR2 SVGIG (reference sequence).

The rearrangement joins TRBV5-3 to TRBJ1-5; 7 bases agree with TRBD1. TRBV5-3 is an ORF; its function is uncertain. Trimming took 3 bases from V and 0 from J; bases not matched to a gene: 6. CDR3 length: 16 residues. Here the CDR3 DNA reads TGTGCCAGAAGCTCGGGGACAGACATTAGCAATCAGCCCCAGCATTTT. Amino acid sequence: CARSSGTDISNQPQHF.

This chain's CDR3 is CASSYYSSSSGNTIYF. Written as DNA, the CDR3 is TGTGCCAGCAGTTATTACAGTTCGAGCTCTGGAAACACCATATATTTT. This chain uses TRBV6-5 with TRBJ1-3, with no clear D. Germline values: CDR1 MNHEY, CDR2 SVGAGI. The ends were cut back, 3 bases at V and 0 bases at J, with 12 bases in the middle. The CDR3 is made up of 16 amino acids.

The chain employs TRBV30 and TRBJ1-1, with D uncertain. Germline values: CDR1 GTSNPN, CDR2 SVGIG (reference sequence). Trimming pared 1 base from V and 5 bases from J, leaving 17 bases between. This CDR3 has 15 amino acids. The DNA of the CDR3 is TGTGCCTGGAGTGGGGCCGGGAGGATGGGTACTGAAGCTTTCTTT. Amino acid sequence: CAWSGAGRMGTEAFF.

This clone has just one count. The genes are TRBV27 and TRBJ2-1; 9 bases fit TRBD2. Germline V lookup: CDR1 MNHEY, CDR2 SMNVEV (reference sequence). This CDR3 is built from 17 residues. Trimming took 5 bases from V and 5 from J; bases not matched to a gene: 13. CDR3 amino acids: CASSSRLGGRGDNEQFF. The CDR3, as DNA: TGTGCCAGCAGTAGCCGTTTGGGCGGGAGGGGCGACAATGAGCAGTTCTTC.

CDR3 loop: CSGLDSNYNEQFF. CDR3 nucleotides: TGCAGCGGGTTGGACAGTAATTACAATGAGCAGTTCTTC. The rearrangement uses TRBV29-1 and TRBJ2-1, with D possibly being TRBD1 (6 bases). Trimming took off 7 bases at V and 4 bases at J, with 14 bases between the two ends. Germline assignment: CDR1 SQVTM and CDR2 ANQGSEA. The CDR3 has 13 amino acids.

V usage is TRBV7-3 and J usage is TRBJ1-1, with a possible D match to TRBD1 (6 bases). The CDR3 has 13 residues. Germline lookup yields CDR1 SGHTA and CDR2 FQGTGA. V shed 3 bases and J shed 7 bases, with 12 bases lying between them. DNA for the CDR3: TGTGCCAGCAGCTTCTCCCAGGACAGTGAAGCTTTCTTT. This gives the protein CASSFSQDSEAFF.